A single sample gave rise to the 18 T cell receptor beta chains below, sequenced in a study of CD8+CD57+ T cells in acquired aplastic anemia. Previously, flow cytometry had revealed CD8+CD57+ cell expansion in the patients chosen for sequencing. The template used for profiling TCR beta VDJ and CDR3 was genomic DNA. TCRdb called the reads again in MiXCR, with one record for every CDR3 protein. The table lists under 500,000 distinct CDR3 sequences, over 25% of them singletons, with under 0.95% in the top ten. The sample taken for sequencing was sorted CD4+, CD8+, or CD8+CD57+ T cells (not recorded which) from PBMCs. Receptor source: a human donor with aplastic anemia.

Only a few counts were recorded for this clonotype. The rearrangement links TRBV20-1 to TRBJ1-1; no clear D gene. Germline lookup yields CDR1 DFQATT and CDR2 SNEGSKA (reference sequence). The ends were cut back, 6 bases at V and 8 bases at J, with 13 bases in the middle. This CDR3 comprises 11 residues. The CDR3 region has the DNA TGCAGTGCAAGTTTAGGGAACGAAGCTTTCTTT. It specifies CSASLGNEAFF.

This clonotype has ten or more counts. J is TRBJ1-6 and V is TRBV20-1; 10 bases fit TRBD1. Germline CDR1 is DFQATT and CDR2 is SNEGSKA (reference sequence). The CDR3 extends over 17 amino acids. J lost 7 bases, V lost 1 base, and 10 bases had no gene match. This CDR3 is CSARVFRVGQGNSPLHF. The CDR3 DNA reads TGCAGTGCTAGAGTATTTCGGGTGGGACAGGGGAATTCACCCCTCCACTTT.

This clonotype was counted at least ten times. The chain has TRBV29-1 and TRBJ2-5, with 9 positions matching TRBD2. This CDR3 is 15 amino acids long. Germline loops: CDR1 SQVTM, CDR2 ANQGSEA. The V segment lost 7 bases and the J segment 1 base; nucleotides outside the gene matches: 10. CDR3 DNA: TGCAGCGCCGAGGGGTCTAGCGGGGCCCAAGAGACCCAGTACTTC. Protein: CSAEGSSGAQETQYF.

This clonotype was counted at least ten times. The chain has TRBV20-1 and TRBJ2-7; 8 bases agree with TRBD2. Germline CDR1 reads DFQATT; CDR2 reads SNEGSKA (reference sequence). The CDR3 sequence is 15 residues long. The CDR3 nucleotides read TGCAGCCCTCAACGCGGCGGGAGGTTTTCCTACGAGCAGTACTTC. It yields the protein CSPQRGGRFSYEQYF.

This clonotype occurred a few times. The CDR3 sequence: CASSPSRYEQYF. The CDR3 region has the DNA TGTGCCAGTAGCCCATCGCGCTACGAGCAGTACTTC. The chain is built from TRBV19 and TRBJ2-7; no clear D gene. The germline CDR1 and CDR2 sequences are LNHDA and SQIVND (reference sequence). The CDR3 runs to 12 residues. Trimming took off 6 bases at V and 3 bases at J, with 9 bases between the two ends.

This chain connects TRBV5-1 to TRBJ1-6; TRBD1 agrees at 9 bases. The V and J ends lost 4 bases and 7 bases, in that order; junction bases with no gene match: 6. In germline, CDR1 is SGHRS, CDR2 YFSETQ. CDR3 length: 15 amino acids. DNA for the CDR3: TGCGCCAGCAGCGGAACGGGACAGGGCAATTCACCCCTCCACTTT. This gives the protein CASSGTGQGNSPLHF.

The J gene is TRBJ2-2, the V gene TRBV6-2 or TRBV6-3; 11 bases are a match to TRBD2. Germline values: CDR1 MNHEY, CDR2 SVGEGT. V trimming: 2 bases; J trimming: 5 bases; junction bases outside the gene matches: 4. There are 16 residues in the CDR3. CDR3 nucleotide sequence: TGTGCCAGCAGTTACCATTGGACTAGCGGGACCGGGGAGCTGTTTTTT. It encodes CASSYHWTSGTGELFF.

This clonotype showed up just a few times. The gene calls are TRBV6-1 and TRBJ2-5, with no clear D. Germline V gene lookup returns CDR1 MNHNS and CDR2 SASEGT. The ends were cut back, 6 bases at V and 0 bases at J, with 8 bases in the middle. The CDR3 loop spans 13 amino acids. The CDR3, as DNA: TGTGCCAGCAGCGGGTGGTACCAAGAGACCCAGTACTTC. The encoded protein is CASSGWYQETQYF.

This clonotype was recorded a few times. CDR3 region: CASSLVWTRGTGNSPLHF. In DNA, the CDR3 is TGTGCCAGCAGCTTAGTATGGACCCGGGGGACAGGGAATTCACCCCTCCACTTT. The chain has TRBV11-2 and TRBJ1-6, with 9 positions matching TRBD1. The V gene's germline CDR1 is SGHAT and CDR2 FQNNGV. J was trimmed by 7 bases and V by 1 base; bases with no gene match: 11. The CDR3 is made up of 18 amino acids.

Concerning this clonotype itself: This could be a read error, since a much larger clone is one nucleotide away. The V and J genes are TRBV10-3 and TRBJ1-5, with D tentatively TRBD1 (5 bases). This CDR3 spans 15 amino acids. The V end was cut by 10 bases, the J end by 3 bases, with 19 bases between. Germline V gene sequence: CDR1 ENHRY, CDR2 SYGVKD. The CDR3 protein is CATLGAIGANQPQHF. The CDR3 region has the DNA TGTGCCACCCTGGGCGCTATCGGGGCCAATCAGCCCCAGCATTTT.

This clonotype was counted at least ten times. V and J are TRBV25-1 and TRBJ1-5; 8 nucleotides match TRBD1. With 2 bases clipped from V and 6 bases from J, the junction kept 6 bases outside the gene matches. Per germline, CDR1 MGHDK and CDR2 SYGVNS. The CDR3 runs 15 residues. CDR3 in DNA: TGTGCCAGCAGTGAACCCGGACAGGGAAGTCAGCCCCAGCATTTT. Translating gives CASSEPGQGSQPQHF.

The chain employs TRBV20-1 and TRBJ2-3; D perhaps matches TRBD2 (6 bases). The CDR3 loop spans 13 amino acids. V shed 7 bases and J shed 10 bases, with 21 bases lying between them. From germline, CDR1 is DFQATT and CDR2 SNEGSKA (reference sequence). This CDR3 is CSVLWDSVDAQYF. In DNA, the CDR3 is TGCAGTGTCCTCTGGGACTCCGTCGATGCGCAGTATTTT.

At least ten counts were recorded for this clonotype. The genes are TRBV2 and TRBJ1-6; weak D call: TRBD1 (6 bases). Germline CDR1 reads SNHLY; CDR2 reads FYNNEI. Trimming shortened V by 4 bases and J by 7 bases, and 23 bases separated the two germline ends. There are 18 residues in the CDR3. The CDR3 DNA is TGTGCCAGCAGTGGTGGATCTAGGCACAGGGTTAGGAATTCACCCCTCCACTTT. This encodes CASSGGSRHRVRNSPLHF.

J is TRBJ2-3 and V is TRBV12-3 or TRBV12-4; either TRBD1 or TRBD2 may fit D (5 bases each). The V end was cut by 1 base, the J end by 1 base, with 9 bases between. The CDR3 is made up of 15 amino acids. The chain's CDR3 is CASSLGDLRTDTQYF. The CDR3 DNA reads as TGTGCCAGCAGTTTAGGGGACCTACGCACAGATACGCAGTATTTT.

Many counts were recorded for this clonotype. V usage is TRBV2 and J usage is TRBJ1-2; D not resolved. This CDR3 is 12 amino acids long. Germline-derived CDR1 and CDR2 are SNHLY and FYNNEI. With 1 base removed from V and 5 bases from J, the gap between germline ends came to 5 bases. CDR3 in amino acids: CASSEGGYGYTF. The CDR3, as DNA: TGTGCCAGCAGTGAAGGGGGATATGGCTACACCTTC.

This clonotype was observed at least ten times. This chain uses TRBV2 with TRBJ2-7; 9 nucleotides agree with TRBD1. The CDR3 has 14 amino acids. Germline loops: CDR1 SNHLY, CDR2 FYNNEI. V was pared by 8 bases and J by 2 bases, with 7 bases of the junction left unmatched. The CDR3 spells CASAGQGVAYEQYF. Written as DNA, the CDR3 is TGTGCCAGCGCGGGACAGGGAGTGGCCTACGAGCAGTACTTC.

The rearrangement uses TRBV7-7 and TRBJ2-5; no definite D call. With 4 bases removed from V and 1 base from J, the gap between germline ends came to 7 bases. The CDR3 is made up of 13 amino acids. The germline V gene has CDR1 SSHAT and CDR2 FNYEAQ (reference sequence). The CDR3 DNA reads TGTGCCAGCAGCTCTTACTTCCAAGAGACCCAGTACTTC. The encoded protein is CASSSYFQETQYF.

The sample holds a few counts of this clonotype. The V gene is TRBV4-1, the J gene TRBJ2-5, with 10 bases lining up with TRBD2. The germline gives CDR1 MGHRA, CDR2 YSYEKL. J was trimmed by 5 bases and V by 5 bases; bases with no gene match: 5. The CDR3 spans 14 residues. The CDR3 spells CASSSLAGVETQYF. CDR3 nucleotides: TGCGCCAGCAGCAGCCTAGCGGGGGTGGAGACCCAGTACTTC.